Listed below are T cell receptor beta chains from one sample, sequenced in a study of beta chain features in type 1 diabetes. Method: immunoSEQ multiplex PCR; TCRdb's copy keeps in-frame clones and lacks some. Of 600,000 to 700,000 clones in the sample, 13% were seen once. Sequencing was carried out using naive CD4+ T cells from blood. Receptors originate from a man between 18 and 35 years old with type 1 diabetes. The CDR3 runs from the conserved cysteine through the conserved F or W. Each record gives: D gene, clone size, V gene, J gene, CDR3 protein, CDR3 DNA. D genes are given only for firm matches. Part of the rows lack a size; the others show once, few, many or a class for expanded clones.

d_call: TRBD2
clone_size: few
v_call: TRBV2
j_call: TRBJ2-3
cdr3_aa: CASSLGLGTDTQYF
cdr3_nt: TGTGCCAGCAGTCTGGGACTAGGCACAGATACGCAGTATTTT

d_call: NA
clone_size: few
v_call: TRBV2
j_call: TRBJ2-3
cdr3_aa: CASDGQYF
cdr3_nt: TGTGCCAGCGACGGTCAGTATTTT

d_call: TRBD1
clone_size: few
v_call: TRBV6-5
j_call: TRBJ2-7
cdr3_aa: CASSRTTGGYEQYF
cdr3_nt: TGTGCCAGCAGTCGTACGACAGGGGGCTACGAGCAGTACTTC

d_call: TRBD2
clone_size: NA
v_call: TRBV2
j_call: TRBJ2-4
cdr3_aa: CASSRTSGNLAKNIQYF
cdr3_nt: TGTGCCAGCAGTCGGACTAGCGGGAATTTAGCCAAAAACATTCAGTACTTC

d_call: NA
clone_size: few
v_call: TRBV19
j_call: TRBJ1-1
cdr3_aa: CASSIDPGYTEAFF
cdr3_nt: TGTGCCAGTAGTATAGACCCAGGGTACACTGAAGCTTTCTTT

d_call: NA
clone_size: few
v_call: TRBV7-8
j_call: TRBJ2-3
cdr3_aa: CASSALGDTFRADTQYF
cdr3_nt: TGTGCCAGCAGCGCCCTGGGGGACACCTTCAGGGCGGATACGCAGTATTTT

d_call: NA
clone_size: once
v_call: TRBV5-1
j_call: TRBJ2-7
cdr3_aa: CASSSQNSYEQYF
cdr3_nt: TGCGCCAGCAGCTCCCAAAACTCCTACGAGCAGTACTTC

d_call: NA
clone_size: NA
v_call: TRBV2
j_call: TRBJ2-2
cdr3_aa: CASSERPTTGELFF
cdr3_nt: TGTGCCAGCAGTGAAAGGCCAACCACCGGGGAGCTGTTTTTT

d_call: NA
clone_size: NA
v_call: TRBV5-6
j_call: TRBJ2-5
cdr3_aa: CASSLGTGGGETQYF
cdr3_nt: TGTGCCAGCAGCTTGGGGACAGGAGGGGGAGAGACCCAGTACTTC

d_call: NA
clone_size: NA
v_call: TRBV10-2
j_call: TRBJ2-6
cdr3_aa: CASISEFGANVLTF
cdr3_nt: TGCGCCAGTATCTCGGAGTTTGGGGCCAACGTCCTGACTTTC

d_call: NA
clone_size: NA
v_call: TRBV5-1
j_call: TRBJ2-5
cdr3_aa: CASSLTVGKETQYF
cdr3_nt: TGCGCCAGCAGCTTGACCGTCGGCAAGGAGACCCAGTACTTC

d_call: TRBD2
clone_size: few
v_call: TRBV6-5
j_call: TRBJ2-5
cdr3_aa: CASSYSGGSAETQYF
cdr3_nt: TGTGCCAGCAGTTACTCCGGGGGGAGCGCAGAGACCCAGTACTTC

d_call: NA
clone_size: NA
v_call: TRBV19
j_call: TRBJ1-5
cdr3_aa: CASSNDRYSNQPQHF
cdr3_nt: TGTGCCAGTAGTAACGACAGGTATAGCAATCAGCCCCAGCATTTT

d_call: TRBD1
clone_size: few
v_call: TRBV7-9
j_call: TRBJ1-4
cdr3_aa: CASSLDGTGVKEKLFF
cdr3_nt: TGTGCCAGCAGCTTAGATGGGACAGGAGTTAAAGAAAAACTGTTTTTT

d_call: TRBD2
clone_size: few
v_call: TRBV30
j_call: TRBJ2-3
cdr3_aa: CAWTRTSGTDTQYF
cdr3_nt: TGTGCCTGGACCCGGACTAGCGGCACAGATACGCAGTATTTT

d_call: TRBD1
clone_size: NA
v_call: TRBV7-6
j_call: TRBJ2-7
cdr3_aa: CASSLAGQGVVDEQYF
cdr3_nt: TGTGCCAGCAGCTTAGCGGGACAGGGTGTTGTCGACGAGCAGTACTTC

d_call: TRBD1
clone_size: few
v_call: TRBV28
j_call: TRBJ2-2
cdr3_aa: CACSTPGQGSGELFF
cdr3_nt: TGTGCCTGCTCCACCCCGGGACAGGGGTCCGGGGAGCTGTTTTTT

d_call: NA
clone_size: few
v_call: TRBV2
j_call: TRBJ1-1
cdr3_aa: CASSESGAPTEAFF
cdr3_nt: TGTGCCAGCAGTGAATCGGGCGCACCCACTGAAGCTTTCTTT

d_call: NA
clone_size: few
v_call: TRBV30
j_call: TRBJ1-1
cdr3_aa: CAWSIVGPTEAFF
cdr3_nt: TGTGCCTGGAGTATTGTCGGTCCCACTGAAGCTTTCTTT

d_call: TRBD2
clone_size: few
v_call: TRBV5-4
j_call: TRBJ2-1
cdr3_aa: CASSLGGGAEQFF
cdr3_nt: TGTGCCAGCAGCTTGGGGGGAGGGGCTGAGCAGTTCTTC

d_call: NA
clone_size: NA
v_call: TRBV6-1
j_call: TRBJ2-5
cdr3_aa: CASSEAPGGETQYF
cdr3_nt: TGTGCCAGCAGTGAAGCGCCAGGCGGAGAGACCCAGTACTTC

d_call: NA
clone_size: few
v_call: TRBV5-4
j_call: TRBJ1-2
cdr3_aa: CASSPGTGVRANYGYTF
cdr3_nt: TGTGCCAGCAGCCCTGGCACGGGGGTGAGGGCTAACTATGGCTACACCTTC

d_call: NA
clone_size: NA
v_call: TRBV9
j_call: TRBJ1-2
cdr3_aa: CASSPEGGYTF
cdr3_nt: TGTGCCAGCAGCCCCGAAGGGGGCTACACCTTC

d_call: NA
clone_size: NA
v_call: TRBV18
j_call: TRBJ2-7
cdr3_aa: CASSPPGEAYEQYF
cdr3_nt: TGTGCCAGCTCACCACCCGGGGAAGCCTACGAGCAGTACTTC

d_call: NA
clone_size: few
v_call: TRBV6-1
j_call: TRBJ2-1
cdr3_aa: CASSYPPGSYEQFF
cdr3_nt: TGTGCCAGCAGTTATCCACCCGGGAGTTATGAGCAGTTCTTC

d_call: NA
clone_size: few
v_call: TRBV19
j_call: TRBJ2-3
cdr3_aa: CASSTTTGTYTQYF
cdr3_nt: TGTGCCAGTAGTACGACGACGGGGACATATACGCAGTATTTT

d_call: NA
clone_size: NA
v_call: TRBV7-9
j_call: TRBJ1-5
cdr3_aa: CASSTFVDQPQHF
cdr3_nt: TGTGCCAGCAGCACTTTCGTCGATCAGCCCCAGCATTTT

d_call: TRBD1
clone_size: NA
v_call: TRBV6-1
j_call: TRBJ2-3
cdr3_aa: CASSEAGQGTDTQYF
cdr3_nt: TGTGCCAGCAGTGAAGCCGGACAGGGCACAGATACGCAGTATTTT

d_call: NA
clone_size: few
v_call: TRBV5-1
j_call: TRBJ2-7
cdr3_aa: CASSMTPGSSYEQYF
cdr3_nt: TGCGCCAGCAGCATGACCCCGGGTAGCTCCTACGAGCAGTACTTC

d_call: NA
clone_size: few
v_call: TRBV7-3
j_call: TRBJ2-2
cdr3_aa: CASSLGDHLGELFF
cdr3_nt: TGTGCCAGCAGCTTAGGGGACCACCTGGGGGAGCTGTTTTTT

d_call: TRBD1
clone_size: few
v_call: TRBV29-1
j_call: TRBJ1-3
cdr3_aa: CSVERQGRNTIYF
cdr3_nt: TGCAGCGTTGAAAGACAGGGGAGAAACACCATATATTTT

d_call: NA
clone_size: NA
v_call: TRBV5-1
j_call: TRBJ1-4
cdr3_aa: CASGDGAENEKLFF
cdr3_nt: TGCGCCAGCGGTGATGGGGCAGAGAATGAAAAACTGTTTTTT

d_call: NA
clone_size: few
v_call: TRBV15
j_call: TRBJ1-3
cdr3_aa: CATSRDSNTIYF
cdr3_nt: TGTGCCACCAGCAGAGATTCCAACACCATATATTTT

d_call: NA
clone_size: NA
v_call: TRBV30
j_call: TRBJ2-5
cdr3_aa: CAWRWGPQGTQYF
cdr3_nt: TGTGCCTGGAGATGGGGACCGCAGGGGACCCAGTACTTC

d_call: TRBD1
clone_size: NA
v_call: TRBV7-9
j_call: TRBJ1-4
cdr3_aa: CASSITFGDRVREKLFF
cdr3_nt: TGTGCCAGCAGCATAACGTTTGGCGACAGGGTTCGTGAAAAACTGTTTTTT

d_call: NA
clone_size: NA
v_call: TRBV7-8
j_call: TRBJ2-5
cdr3_aa: CASSARRTAEKETQYF
cdr3_nt: TGTGCCAGCAGCGCCCGACGGACAGCCGAAAAGGAGACCCAGTACTTC

d_call: TRBD2
clone_size: NA
v_call: TRBV14
j_call: TRBJ2-5
cdr3_aa: CASGSGGPPWQYF
cdr3_nt: TGTGCCAGCGGAAGCGGGGGCCCTCCGTGGCAGTACTTC

d_call: NA
clone_size: NA
v_call: TRBV9
j_call: TRBJ2-3
cdr3_aa: CASSVSQGGDTQYF
cdr3_nt: TGTGCCAGCAGCGTTAGTCAGGGTGGAGATACGCAGTATTTT

d_call: TRBD1
clone_size: NA
v_call: TRBV9
j_call: TRBJ1-5
cdr3_aa: CASSATSGTGSNQPQHF
cdr3_nt: TGTGCCAGCAGCGCGACCTCCGGGACAGGTAGCAATCAGCCCCAGCATTTT